These 17 T cell receptor beta chains originate from one sample sequenced in a study of blood T cell repertoires in COVID-19 (dated by TCRdb to 2020 to 2021). Libraries were built with the immunoSEQ multiplex PCR assay. TCRdb carries this immuneACCESS record with in-frame sequences only. Its versions omit some clonotypes, under half of them owing to an unresolved V gene in the studies checked, with the rest unexplained. For this sample there are about 150,000 clones; roughly 77% appear just once. The leading ten clones occupy approximately 5.2% of the sample. Material: peripheral blood. Source of these receptors: a woman between 70 and 85 years old with COVID-19, enrolled during active disease.

The chain uses TRBV5-4 and TRBJ1-2, with D possibly TRBD1 on 5 matching bases. The CDR3 is made up of 16 amino acids. V was pared by 3 bases and J by 7 bases, with 22 bases between. Germline V gene sequence: CDR1 SGHNT, CDR2 YYREEE (reference sequence). The CDR3 bases are TGTGCCAGCAGCTCGGGGGGAGGGCAAGTAGCGGGTGGCTACACCTTC. This gives the protein CASSSGGGQVAGGYTF.

The chain recombines TRBV6-1 with TRBJ1-2; 7 positions agree with TRBD1. This CDR3 contains 15 residues. Looked up from germline, CDR1 is MNHNS and CDR2 is SASEGT. V was pared by 3 bases and J by 0 bases, with 4 bases of the junction left unmatched. CDR3 region: CASSEGTATNYGYTF. DNA of the CDR3: TGTGCCAGCAGTGAGGGGACAGCCACTAACTATGGCTACACCTTC.

This clone was found once. The J gene is TRBJ2-3, the V gene TRBV2; a possible D gene is TRBD2 (6 bases). The CDR3 sequence is 17 residues long. Trimming removed 8 bases at V and 1 base at J, with 22 bases between. Germline V CDR1 and CDR2: SNHLY, FYNNEI. The CDR3 coding sequence is TGTGCCAGCCACCCGAGGGAGGAGTTCTGGGGCACAGATACGCAGTATTTT. Its translation is CASHPREEFWGTDTQYF. The whole variable domain, remainder taken from reference TRBV2 and TRBJ2-3, is EPEVTQTPSHQVTQMGQEVILRCVPISNHLYFYWYRQILGQKVEFLVSFYNNEISEKSEIFDDQFSVERPDGSNFTLKIRSTKLEDSAMYFCASHPREEFWGTDTQYFGPGTRLTVL.

The chain uses TRBV25-1 and TRBJ1-4, with D possibly matching TRBD1 (6 bases). Trimming took off 5 bases at V and 6 bases at J, with 19 bases between the two ends. The CDR3 has 16 amino acids. In germline, CDR1 is MGHDK, CDR2 SYGVNS. CDR3 DNA sequence: TGTGCCAGCAGTAAGAAGGACAGCACAAGGGATGAAAAACTGTTTTTT. Protein product: CASSKKDSTRDEKLFF.

This sequence joins TRBV7-8 and TRBJ1-5, with no clear D. The CDR3 contains 14 residues. The V end lost 0 bases, the J end lost 4 bases, and 7 bases lay between the germline ends. Germline V gene sequence: CDR1 SGHVS, CDR2 FQNEAQ. The CDR3 here is CASSLAERNQPQHF. DNA of the CDR3: TGTGCCAGCAGCTTAGCCGAGAGAAATCAGCCCCAGCATTTT.

The rearrangement links TRBV28 to TRBJ2-5; 11 bases are a match to TRBD2. V shed 6 bases and J 1 base; nucleotides not matched to a gene: 7. CDR1 MDHEN and CDR2 SYDVKM come from the germline V gene. This CDR3 is built from 16 residues. CDR3 sequence reads: CASSPIAGGPQETQYF. CDR3 in DNA: TGTGCCAGCAGCCCCATAGCGGGGGGGCCCCAAGAGACCCAGTACTTC.

V and J are TRBV19 and TRBJ2-1, with 9 bases identical to TRBD1. Germline CDR1 LNHDA, CDR2 SQIVND (reference sequence). This CDR3 has 18 residues. J gave up 4 bases and V 4 bases, and 14 bases lay outside the gene matches. The CDR3 DNA reads TGTGCCAGTAGTACCCACCCCGGGACAGGGTGGAAATACAATGAGCAGTTCTTC. As protein: CASSTHPGTGWKYNEQFF.

This chain joins TRBV18 and TRBJ1-3, with 8 positions matching TRBD1. This CDR3 is 15 amino acids long. V lost 5 bases, J lost 0 bases, and 3 bases stayed unmatched. CDR1 is KGHSH and CDR2 is LQKENI in the germline V gene. The CDR3 nucleotides are TGTGCCAGCTCAACAACAGGGGGCTCTGGAAACACCATATATTTT. Translated: CASSTTGGSGNTIYF. Drawing the rest from reference TRBV18 and TRBJ1-3, the complete variable domain is NAGVMQNPRHLVRRRGQEARLRCSPMKGHSHVYWYRQLPEEGLKFMVYLQKENIIDESGMPKERFSAEFPKEGPSILRIQQVVRGDSAAYFCASSTTGGSGNTIYFGEGSWLTVV.

This clone was recorded a few times. The V call is TRBV5-1, the J call TRBJ2-1; TRBD2 aligns across 8 bases. Germline lookup yields CDR1 SGHRS and CDR2 YFSETQ. CDR3 length: 16 residues. V lost 4 bases to trimming and J lost 8 bases; unmatched junction nucleotides: 14. The CDR3 here is CASSPGGAGGVDEQFF. The CDR3 nucleotides are TGCGCCAGCAGCCCCGGTGGGGCGGGGGGAGTCGATGAGCAGTTCTTC.

V gene TRBV27 combines with J gene TRBJ2-2, with 10 positions matching TRBD2. The V and J ends lost 3 bases and 7 bases, in that order; junction bases with no gene match: 5. CDR1 and CDR2 (germline): MNHEY, SMNVEV (reference sequence). CDR3 length: 15 amino acids. The CDR3 reads CASSFQAGGGGELFF. CDR3 bases: TGTGCCAGCAGTTTTCAAGCGGGGGGGGGCGGGGAGCTGTTTTTT.

This clone was counted only a few times. J is TRBJ1-6 and V is TRBV27, with 11 bases aligning to TRBD1. Germline V gene sequence: CDR1 MNHEY, CDR2 SMNVEV (reference sequence). CDR3 length: 15 residues. Trimming at V came to 6 bases and at J to 9 bases, leaving 7 bases not matched to a gene. The CDR3 region has the DNA TGTGCCAGCAGGGGCCCGGGACAGGGGGGTTCACCCCTCCACTTT. It specifies CASRGPGQGGSPLHF.

This clone was observed a few times. V is TRBV6-6 and J is TRBJ1-1; D perhaps matches TRBD1 (5 bases). Germline CDR1 and CDR2: MNHNY and SVGAGI (reference sequence). Between the trimmed V and J ends, which lost 8 bases and 4 bases, there was a span of 14 bases. The CDR3 contains 13 residues. The CDR3 is CASEAPGGTEAFF. DNA of the CDR3: TGTGCCAGCGAAGCCCCCGGGGGCACTGAAGCTTTCTTT.

The chain uses TRBV2 and TRBJ1-5, with 9 bases aligning to TRBD1. The ends lost 4 bases at V and 7 bases at J; junction bases unmatched: 5. The CDR3 consists of 14 residues. In germline, CDR1 is SNHLY, CDR2 FYNNEI. CDR3 residues: CASSGDREGQPQHF. Written as DNA, the CDR3 is TGTGCCAGCAGTGGGGACAGGGAGGGGCAGCCCCAGCATTTT.

Only one count was recorded for this clone. J is TRBJ1-4 and V is TRBV28; 7 nucleotides line up with TRBD1. V lost 5 bases to trimming and J lost 6 bases; unmatched junction nucleotides: 6. Germline lookup yields CDR1 MDHEN and CDR2 SYDVKM. The CDR3 covers 14 residues. The CDR3, as DNA: TGTGCCAGCAGTCGGACAGGAGGGGATGAAAAACTGTTTTTT. Amino acid sequence: CASSRTGGDEKLFF.

The chain is built from TRBV28 and TRBJ2-7, with D perhaps TRBD2 (5 bases). CDR3 length: 13 amino acids. Germline V gene lookup returns CDR1 MDHEN and CDR2 SYDVKM. V was trimmed by 10 bases and J by 5 bases, leaving 18 bases between them. The CDR3 DNA follows: TGTGCCATAGAGCCTCGGGGAAGAGACGAGCAGTACTTC. Amino acids: CAIEPRGRDEQYF.

The rearrangement links TRBV4-2 to TRBJ2-5; 7 bases are a match to TRBD2. The CDR3 totals 17 residues. The germline V gene has CDR1 LGHNA and CDR2 YNFKEQ. After removal of 0 bases from V and 3 bases from J, the junction contained 10 bases not matched to a gene. Here the CDR3 reads CASSQDLTRAGEETQYF. In DNA, the CDR3 is TGTGCCAGCAGCCAAGATTTAACCAGGGCGGGGGAAGAGACCCAGTACTTC.

V usage is TRBV28 and J usage is TRBJ1-2; unclear D gene. Germline CDR1 reads MDHEN; CDR2 reads SYDVKM. The CDR3 length is 14 residues. Trimming left V 3 bases short and J 2 bases short, with 10 bases between. CDR3 sequence (DNA): TGTGCCAGCAGTTTTTCCGGGGAGAACTATGGCTACACCTTC. Protein product: CASSFSGENYGYTF.